A single sample gave rise to the 17 T cell receptor beta chains below, sequenced in a study of siplizumab effects on memory and regulatory T cells (dated by TCRdb to the late 2010s). These TCRs' antigens remain unknown. Mixed lymphocyte reaction cells were cocultured at 37°C for 5 to 7 days. The library was built by means of the immunoSEQ multiplex PCR assay. In its TCRdb copy, this immuneACCESS table keeps in-frame sequences only and misses some clones. Where compared with another copy, unresolved V genes explain less than half of these, and the others have no known cause. Here the sample has about 3,400 clones; approximately 50% occur a single time. The ten largest clones capture approximately 4.8% of the sample. Sequenced material: CFSE-low (dividing) CD4+ T cells sorted from an allogeneic mixed lymphocyte reaction. Receptors were obtained from a human donor in good health; the cells came from an allogeneic mixed lymphocyte reaction.

J is TRBJ2-3 and V is TRBV19; tentatively, D is TRBD1 (6 bases). The CDR3 spans 13 residues. Trimming removed 9 bases from V and 1 base from J, with 11 bases in between. Germline lookup yields CDR1 LNHDA and CDR2 SQIVND (reference sequence). CDR3 sequence reads: CASRGEGTDTQYF. The DNA for the CDR3 is TGTGCCAGCAGGGGCGAGGGCACAGATACGCAGTATTTT.

In DNA, the CDR3 is TGCGCCAGCAGCTTGGGACAGGTGCACTCCTACGAGCAGTACTTC. Translated: CASSLGQVHSYEQYF. The V call is TRBV5-1, the J call TRBJ2-7, with a possible D match to TRBD1 (6 bases). Germline-derived CDR1 and CDR2 are SGHRS and YFSETQ. V lost 0 bases, J lost 0 bases, and 10 bases lay in between. The CDR3 consists of 15 residues. The complete variable domain, with remaining parts taken from reference TRBV5-1 and TRBJ2-7, reads KAGVTQTPRYLIKTRGQQVTLSCSPISGHRSVSWYQQTPGQGLQFLFEYFSETQRNKGNFPGRFSGRQFSNSRSEMNVSTLELGDSALYLCASSLGQVHSYEQYFGPGTRLTVT.

The chain links TRBV18 to TRBJ2-3; D not resolved. The germline CDR1 and CDR2 sequences are KGHSH and LQKENI. Trimming cost V 3 bases and J 4 bases, with 8 bases left between them. This CDR3 has 13 amino acids. The CDR3 protein is CASSPIPADTQYF. CDR3 in DNA: TGTGCCAGCTCACCGATTCCCGCAGATACGCAGTATTTT.

The rearrangement uses TRBV28 and TRBJ2-1; the match to TRBD1 covers 7 bases. The V gene's germline CDR1 is MDHEN and CDR2 SYDVKM. The trim removed 4 bases at V and 3 bases at J, leaving 9 bases unmatched. The CDR3 has 16 residues. DNA of the CDR3: TGTGCCAGCAGTTCGGGGTCAGGGGGATTCTACAATGAGCAGTTCTTC. It translates to CASSSGSGGFYNEQFF.

The chain couples TRBV6-5 to TRBJ1-2; D perhaps matches TRBD1 (5 bases). V was pared by 6 bases and J by 8 bases, with 22 bases between. Germline V gives CDR1 MNHEY, CDR2 SVGAGI. The CDR3 sequence is 15 residues long. This chain's CDR3 is CASRGDMTGEGGYTF. The CDR3 DNA reads TGTGCCAGCAGGGGGGATATGACGGGCGAGGGCGGCTACACCTTC.

The sample holds a few counts of this clone. The rearrangement joins TRBV6-5 to TRBJ1-1; D might be TRBD1 (5 bases). Germline assignment: CDR1 MNHEY and CDR2 SVGAGI. The CDR3 sequence is 14 residues long. V was cut by 8 bases and J by 6 bases, with 19 bases left in between. DNA of the CDR3: TGTGCCAGCGTTGAGCCGGGACTGGTCGCTGAAGCTTTCTTT. Protein: CASVEPGLVAEAFF.

This clone has just a few counts. This chain connects TRBV5-5 to TRBJ1-1; TRBD1 might be the D (6 bases). The length of the CDR3 is 13 residues. The V gene's germline CDR1 is SGHKS and CDR2 YYEKEE (reference sequence). Trimming left V 2 bases short and J 6 bases short, with 11 bases between. DNA for the CDR3: TGTGCCAGCAGCTTCAGGGGCTACGCTGAAGCTTTCTTT. It encodes CASSFRGYAEAFF.

This clone showed up just a few times. The chain joins TRBV2 to TRBJ1-3; perhaps TRBD1 as D (5 bases). The CDR3 totals 13 residues. Deletions cut 8 bases from V and 5 bases from J, with 13 bases between. CDR1 is SNHLY and CDR2 is FYNNEI in the germline V gene. The CDR3 here is CASGGFLRNTIYF. Here the CDR3 DNA reads TGTGCCAGCGGGGGGTTTTTGAGAAACACCATATATTTT.

In this sample, this clone turned up a few times. The chain links TRBV28 to TRBJ2-1; TRBD2 might be the D (6 bases). V shed 8 bases and J shed 5 bases, with 16 bases lying between them. The CDR3 is 14 residues long. Germline CDR1 reads MDHEN; CDR2 reads SYDVKM. CDR3 nucleotides: TGTGCCAGCTGGGGGACTCCGTGGGACAATGAGCAGTTCTTC. Amino acids: CASWGTPWDNEQFF.

V is TRBV2 and J is TRBJ2-7; 9 bases align to TRBD1. This CDR3 contains 13 residues. V was clipped by 1 base and J by 6 bases; unmatched bases: 1. Germline V lookup: CDR1 SNHLY, CDR2 FYNNEI. CDR3 sequence (DNA): TGTGCCAGCAGTGAAGACAGGGGGCGCGAGCAGTACTTC. It is translated as CASSEDRGREQYF.

V usage is TRBV11-3 and J usage is TRBJ2-2; D is perhaps TRBD1 or TRBD2 (6 bases each). The CDR3 sequence is 17 residues long. Trimming cost V 4 bases and J 0 bases, with 15 bases left between them. CDR1 and CDR2 (germline): SGHNT, YENEEA. CDR3: CASSSASGAANTGELFF. CDR3 DNA: TGTGCCAGCAGCTCAGCCTCGGGGGCGGCGAACACCGGGGAGCTGTTTTTT. Combining the CDR3 with reference TRBV11-3 and TRBJ2-2 gives the whole variable domain EAGVVQSPRYKIIEKKQPVAFWCNPISGHNTLYWYLQNLGQGPELLIRYENEEAVDDSQLPKDRFSAERLKGVDSTLKIQPAELGDSAVYLCASSSASGAANTGELFFGEGSRLTVL.

This chain links TRBV7-2 with TRBJ2-7; TRBD2 aligns across 7 bases. The CDR3 runs 15 residues. J gave up 0 bases and V 6 bases, and 8 bases lay outside the gene matches. Germline CDR1 SGHTA, CDR2 FQGNSA. This chain's CDR3 is CASRSGGGISYEQYF. The CDR3 nucleotides read TGTGCCAGCAGGTCTGGGGGGGGGATCTCCTACGAGCAGTACTTC.

V usage is TRBV30 and J usage is TRBJ1-4; 7 bases are shared with TRBD1. V lost 2 bases and J lost 6; bases outside the gene matches: 6. This CDR3 region has 14 residues. CDR1 is GTSNPN, CDR2 SVGIG, per germline (reference sequence). The CDR3 DNA sequence: TGTGCCTGGAGTCCCGGGACAGTTCATGAAAAACTGTTTTTT. The encoded protein is CAWSPGTVHEKLFF.

V usage is TRBV28 and J usage is TRBJ2-7, with 9 bases fitting TRBD1. J gave up 12 bases and V 4 bases, and 4 bases lay outside the gene matches. Germline loops: CDR1 MDHEN, CDR2 SYDVKM. The CDR3 totals 11 residues. The CDR3 region has the DNA TGTGCCAGCAGTTCCCAGGACAGGGGGTACTTC. Its protein product is CASSSQDRGYF. Combining the CDR3 with reference TRBV28 and TRBJ2-7 gives the whole variable domain DVKVTQSSRYLVKRTGEKVFLECVQDMDHENMFWYRQDPGLGLRLIYFSYDVKMKEKGDIPEGYSVSREKKERFSLILESASTNQTSMYLCASSSQDRGYFGPGTRLTVT.

The table lists this clone with a few counts. The chain has TRBV30 and TRBJ2-1, with 8 bases identical to TRBD2. The V gene end was trimmed by 4 bases and the J gene end by 3 bases; junction bases not matched to a gene: 5. The CDR3 sequence is 14 residues long. Looked up from germline, CDR1 is GTSNPN and CDR2 is SVGIG (reference sequence). CDR3 DNA sequence: TGTGCCTGGAATCGGGGGGGGATCTACAATGAGCAGTTCTTC. Its protein product is CAWNRGGIYNEQFF.

The chain couples TRBV28 to TRBJ1-5, with D hard to call. The CDR3 runs to 12 residues. CDR1 and CDR2 from the germline V gene are MDHEN and SYDVKM. Deletions cut 6 bases from V and 7 bases from J, with 10 bases between. The CDR3 sequence: CASSPPGQPQHF. In DNA form, the CDR3 reads TGTGCCAGCAGCCCTCCGGGCCAGCCCCAGCATTTT. Full variable domain (missing parts from reference TRBV28 and TRBJ1-5): DVKVTQSSRYLVKRTGEKVFLECVQDMDHENMFWYRQDPGLGLRLIYFSYDVKMKEKGDIPEGYSVSREKKERFSLILESASTNQTSMYLCASSPPGQPQHFGDGTRLSIL.

The chain links TRBV7-3 to TRBJ1-1; D uncertain. The CDR3 is made up of 13 amino acids. V was shortened by 5 bases and J by 1 base, with 8 bases between the two germline ends. CDR1 and CDR2 from the germline V gene are SGHTA and FQGTGA. The CDR3 here is CASSPTRNTEAFF. The CDR3, as DNA: TGTGCCAGCAGCCCTACAAGGAACACTGAAGCTTTCTTT. Full variable domain (remainder filled in from reference TRBV7-3 and TRBJ1-1): GAGVSQTPSNKVTEKGKYVELRCDPISGHTALYWYRQSLGQGPEFLIYFQGTGAADDSGLPNDRFFAVRPEGSVSTLKIQRTERGDSAVYLCASSPTRNTEAFFGQGTRLTVV.